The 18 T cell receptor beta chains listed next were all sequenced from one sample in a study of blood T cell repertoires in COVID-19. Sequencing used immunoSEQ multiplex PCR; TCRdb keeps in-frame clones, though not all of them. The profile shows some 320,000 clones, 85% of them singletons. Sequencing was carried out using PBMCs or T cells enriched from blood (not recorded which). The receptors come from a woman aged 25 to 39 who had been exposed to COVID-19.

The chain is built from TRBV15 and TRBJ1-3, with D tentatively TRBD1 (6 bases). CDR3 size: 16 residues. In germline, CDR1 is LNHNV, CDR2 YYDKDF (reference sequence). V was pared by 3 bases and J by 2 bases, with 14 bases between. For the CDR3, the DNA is TGTGCCACCAGCAGGGGACACAAACGGGCTGGAAACACCATATATTTT. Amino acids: CATSRGHKRAGNTIYF.

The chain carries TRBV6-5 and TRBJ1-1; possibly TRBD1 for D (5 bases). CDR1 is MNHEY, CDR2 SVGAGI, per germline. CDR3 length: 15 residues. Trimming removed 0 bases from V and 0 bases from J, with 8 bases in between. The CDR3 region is CASSYSDSMNTEAFF. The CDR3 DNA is TGTGCCAGCAGTTACTCAGACAGCATGAACACTGAAGCTTTCTTT.

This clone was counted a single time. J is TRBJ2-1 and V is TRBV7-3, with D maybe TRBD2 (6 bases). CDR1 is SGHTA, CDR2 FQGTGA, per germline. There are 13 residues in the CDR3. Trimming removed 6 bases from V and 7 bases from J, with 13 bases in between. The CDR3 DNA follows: TGTGCCAGCAGTTACGGGGGAAGAAATGAGCAGTTCTTC. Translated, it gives CASSYGGRNEQFF.

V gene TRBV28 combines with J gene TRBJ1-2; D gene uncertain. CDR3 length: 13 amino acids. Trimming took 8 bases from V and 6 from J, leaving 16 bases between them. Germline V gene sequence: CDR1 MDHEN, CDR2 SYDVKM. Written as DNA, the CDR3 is TGTGCCAGCGGAGGAGGGCGCGGGAATGGCTACACCTTC. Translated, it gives CASGGGRGNGYTF.

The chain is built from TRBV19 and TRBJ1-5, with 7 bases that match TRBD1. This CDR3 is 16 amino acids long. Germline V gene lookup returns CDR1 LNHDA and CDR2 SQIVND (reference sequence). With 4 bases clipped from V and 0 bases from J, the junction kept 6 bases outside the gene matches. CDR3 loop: CASSTPGQFSNQPQHF. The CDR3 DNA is TGTGCCAGTAGTACGCCGGGACAGTTTAGCAATCAGCCCCAGCATTTT.

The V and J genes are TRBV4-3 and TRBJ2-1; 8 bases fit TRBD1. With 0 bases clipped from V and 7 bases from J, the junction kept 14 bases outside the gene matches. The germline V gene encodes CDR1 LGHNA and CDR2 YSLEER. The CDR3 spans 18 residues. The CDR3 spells CASSQDPARGRMENEQFF. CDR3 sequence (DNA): TGCGCCAGCAGCCAAGATCCCGCCAGGGGGCGTATGGAGAATGAGCAGTTCTTC.

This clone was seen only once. The CDR3 bases are TGTGCCAGGGGTACAGGGGGCTTTTATCAGCCCCAGCATTTT. Translated, it gives CARGTGGFYQPQHF. The chain has TRBV19 and TRBJ1-5; 9 nucleotides agree with TRBD1. This CDR3 comprises 14 residues. The germline CDR1 and CDR2 sequences are LNHDA and SQIVND (reference sequence). V gave up 9 bases and J gave up 5 bases; unmatched junction bases: 8.

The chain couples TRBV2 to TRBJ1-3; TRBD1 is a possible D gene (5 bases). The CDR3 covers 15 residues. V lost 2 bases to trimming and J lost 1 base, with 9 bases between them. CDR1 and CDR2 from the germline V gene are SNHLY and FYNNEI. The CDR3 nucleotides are TGTGCCAGCAGTGAACAGGGTAATTCTGGAAACACCATATATTTT. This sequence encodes CASSEQGNSGNTIYF. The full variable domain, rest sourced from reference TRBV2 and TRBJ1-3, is EPEVTQTPSHQVTQMGQEVILRCVPISNHLYFYWYRQILGQKVEFLVSFYNNEISEKSEIFDDQFSVERPDGSNFTLKIRSTKLEDSAMYFCASSEQGNSGNTIYFGEGSWLTVV.

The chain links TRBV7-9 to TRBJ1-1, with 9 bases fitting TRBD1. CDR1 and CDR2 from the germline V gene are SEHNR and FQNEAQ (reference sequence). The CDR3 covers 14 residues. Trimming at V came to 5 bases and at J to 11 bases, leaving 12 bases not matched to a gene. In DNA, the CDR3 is TGTGCCAGCAGCGATACAGGGGGCGCATCCAGGGCTTTCTTT. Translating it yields CASSDTGGASRAFF.

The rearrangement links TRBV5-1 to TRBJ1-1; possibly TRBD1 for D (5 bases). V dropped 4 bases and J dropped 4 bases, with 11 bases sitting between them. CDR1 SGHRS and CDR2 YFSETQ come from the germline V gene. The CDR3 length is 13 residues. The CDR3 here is CASSLPGRTEAFF. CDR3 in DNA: TGCGCCAGCAGCCTCCCAGGGCGCACTGAAGCTTTCTTT.

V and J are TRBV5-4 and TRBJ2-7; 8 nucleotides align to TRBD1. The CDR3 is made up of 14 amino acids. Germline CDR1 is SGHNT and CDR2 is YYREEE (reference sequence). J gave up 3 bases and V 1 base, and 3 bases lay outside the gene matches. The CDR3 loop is CASSLRDRFYEQYF. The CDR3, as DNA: TGTGCCAGCAGCTTGCGGGACAGGTTCTACGAGCAGTACTTC.

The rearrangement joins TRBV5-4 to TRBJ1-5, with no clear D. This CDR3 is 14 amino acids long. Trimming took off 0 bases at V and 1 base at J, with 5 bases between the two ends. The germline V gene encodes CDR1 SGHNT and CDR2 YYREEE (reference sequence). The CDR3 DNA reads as TGTGCCAGCAGCTTGGAGCCGAGCAATCAGCCCCAGCATTTT. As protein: CASSLEPSNQPQHF.

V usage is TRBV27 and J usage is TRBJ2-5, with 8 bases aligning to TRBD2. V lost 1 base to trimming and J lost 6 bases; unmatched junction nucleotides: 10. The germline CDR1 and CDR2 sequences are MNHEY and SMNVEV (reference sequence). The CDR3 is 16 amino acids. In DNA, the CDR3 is TGTGCCAGCAGTTTATTAACTAGCGGTATCCAGCAGACCCAGTACTTC. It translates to CASSLLTSGIQQTQYF.

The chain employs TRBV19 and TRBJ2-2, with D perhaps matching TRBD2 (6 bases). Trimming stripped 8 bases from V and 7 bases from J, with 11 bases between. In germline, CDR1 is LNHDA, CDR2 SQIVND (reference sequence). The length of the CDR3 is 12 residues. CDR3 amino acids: CASHGGVGELFF. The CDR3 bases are TGTGCCAGTCACGGGGGAGTCGGGGAGCTGTTTTTT.

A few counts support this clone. Written as DNA, the CDR3 is TGTGCCAGCAGCCAAGCAGGGCTGGGAGGTGGCTACACCTTC. Translated: CASSQAGLGGGYTF. V usage is TRBV3-1 (or the pseudogene TRBV3-2) and J usage is TRBJ1-2; maybe TRBD1 (5 bases). CDR1 LGHDT and CDR2 YNNKEL come from the germline V gene (reference sequence). Trimming shortened V by 1 base and J by 7 bases, and 13 bases separated the two germline ends. This CDR3 spans 14 amino acids.

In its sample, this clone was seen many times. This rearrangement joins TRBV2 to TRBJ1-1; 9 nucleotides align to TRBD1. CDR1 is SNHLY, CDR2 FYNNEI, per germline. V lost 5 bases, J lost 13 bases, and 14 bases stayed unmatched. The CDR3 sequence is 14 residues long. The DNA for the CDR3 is TGTGCCAGCAGTCCTTCGACAGGGGGGCTGGGTGGTTTCTTT. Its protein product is CASSPSTGGLGGFF.

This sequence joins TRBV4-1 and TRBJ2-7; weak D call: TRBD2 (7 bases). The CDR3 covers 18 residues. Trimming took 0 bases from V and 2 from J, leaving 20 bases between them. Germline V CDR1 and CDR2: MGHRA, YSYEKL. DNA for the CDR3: TGCGCCAGCAGCCAAGAAAACTTCCCCACGGGGGGCCCCTACGAGCAGTACTTC. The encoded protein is CASSQENFPTGGPYEQYF.

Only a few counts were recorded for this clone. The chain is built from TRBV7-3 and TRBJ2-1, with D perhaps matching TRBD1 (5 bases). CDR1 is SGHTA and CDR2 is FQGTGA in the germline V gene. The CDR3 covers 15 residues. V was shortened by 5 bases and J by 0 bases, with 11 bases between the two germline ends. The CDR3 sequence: CASSIGVSSYNEQFF. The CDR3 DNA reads TGTGCCAGCAGCATAGGGGTGAGCTCCTACAATGAGCAGTTCTTC.